A single sample gave rise to the 23 T cell receptor beta chains below, sequenced in a study of T-cell reconstitution after alpha-beta-depleted transplantation in children. For TCRbeta, the library was prepared with unique molecular identifiers. Using its own MiXCR run on the PCR reads, TCRdb lists one record per CDR3 protein. The data hold hundreds of thousands of distinct CDR3 sequences, with 10% to 15% observed a single time. The sample consisted of PBMCs, mostly from graft donor cells, taken 360 days after TCRalphabeta/CD19-depleted stem cell transplant. The receptors were sampled from a male patient between 5 and 17 years old who had a stem cell transplant for acute myeloid leukemia, so the T cells may come from the graft donor.

This clonotype was detected only a few times. The gene calls are TRBV2 and TRBJ2-7; D not resolved. CDR1 and CDR2 (germline): SNHLY, FYNNEI. The germline V and J ends were trimmed by 6 bases and 5 bases, with 5 bases remaining between them. CDR3 length: 10 residues. CDR3 protein: CASSGHEQYF. The CDR3 DNA reads TGTGCCAGCAGCGGACACGAGCAGTACTTC.

This sequence joins TRBV7-8 and TRBJ2-6; TRBD1 aligns across 9 bases. The V segment lost 2 bases and the J segment 1 base; nucleotides outside the gene matches: 9. Germline V gene data show CDR1 as SGHVS and CDR2 as FQNEAQ. CDR3 length equals 19 residues. The CDR3 DNA reads TGTGCCAGCAGCTTACCGGGTCGTGACAGGGGGTCTGGGGCCAACGTCCTGACTTTC. This gives the protein CASSLPGRDRGSGANVLTF.

In the case of this clonotype: The junction and the germline gene differ at one end; a read error may be behind it. V gene TRBV6-5 combines with J gene TRBJ2-3; 8 bases map to TRBD2. The V gene's germline CDR1 is MNHEY and CDR2 SVGAGI. The CDR3 has 16 residues. This CDR3 is CASSYFGRGVTDTEYF. In nucleotides, the CDR3 is TGTGCCAGCAGTTACTTCGGGAGGGGAGTCACAGATACGGAGTATTTT.

This sequence joins TRBV11-1 and TRBJ2-3; D gene unclear. CDR1 is SGHAT and CDR2 is FQDESV in the germline V gene (reference sequence). This CDR3 contains 15 residues. V was shortened by 1 base and J by 5 bases, with 13 bases between the two germline ends. The CDR3: CASSLGISGGDTQYF. CDR3 sequence (DNA): TGTGCCAGCAGCTTAGGGATCTCAGGCGGAGATACGCAGTATTTT.

In its sample, this clonotype was seen a few times. The chain uses TRBV6-5 and TRBJ2-3; TRBD2 aligns across 10 bases. The CDR3 sequence is 13 residues long. The V and J ends lost 8 bases and 5 bases, in that order; junction bases with no gene match: 4. Germline V lookup: CDR1 MNHEY, CDR2 SVGAGI. The CDR3 sequence: CASGLAGVDTQYF. The CDR3 DNA sequence: TGTGCCAGCGGGCTAGCGGGAGTAGATACGCAGTATTTT.

This clonotype was found many times. The V gene is TRBV28, the J gene TRBJ2-3; D not resolved. Germline V lookup: CDR1 MDHEN, CDR2 SYDVKM. The CDR3 extends over 13 amino acids. Trimming stripped 4 bases from V and 4 bases from J, with 9 bases between. CDR3 DNA sequence: TGTGCCAGCAGTTACCGCCTCCCAGATACGCAGTATTTT. This translates into CASSYRLPDTQYF.

This clonotype was observed at least ten times. Sequence at one end of the junction differs from germline and may be a read error. The chain employs TRBV25-1 and TRBJ1-2; D might be TRBD1 (5 bases). The germline V gene has CDR1 MGHDK and CDR2 SYGVNS. The CDR3 is made up of 13 amino acids. The CDR3 protein is CASRSSGREDWNF. As DNA, the CDR3 is TGTGCCAGCAGATCCTCGGGCAGGGAAGATTGGAACTTC.

This clonotype has more than one count but fewer than ten. This chain links TRBV7-2 with TRBJ2-7; 7 bases agree with TRBD1. The CDR3 is made up of 16 amino acids. V trimming: 1 base; J trimming: 1 base; junction bases outside the gene matches: 7. CDR1 and CDR2 (germline): SGHTA, FQGNSA. Here the CDR3 DNA reads TGTGCCAGCAGCTTAGTGGCAGGGGGTGGGTCCTACGAGCAGTACTTC. Translating gives CASSLVAGGGSYEQYF.

This clonotype was observed a handful of times. This chain connects TRBV6-2 or TRBV6-3 to TRBJ2-1, with D perhaps matching TRBD2 (6 bases). CDR1 and CDR2 (germline): MNHEY, SVGEGT. The CDR3 is 15 residues long. V was pared by 4 bases and J by 2 bases, with 12 bases between. The DNA of the CDR3 is TGTGCCAGCAGTTTCCCCGGGACTCCCTACAATGAGCAGTTCTTC. Its protein is CASSFPGTPYNEQFF.

The CDR3: CSVKHLAGGGGDTQYF. DNA of the CDR3: TGCAGTGTCAAGCACCTAGCGGGAGGCGGGGGGGATACGCAGTATTTT. The chain carries TRBV20-1 and TRBJ2-3; TRBD2 agrees at 11 bases. V was pared by 7 bases and J by 6 bases, with 15 bases of the junction left unmatched. The CDR3 is 16 residues long. CDR1 is DFQATT, CDR2 SNEGSKA, per germline (reference sequence).

This clonotype was seen at least ten times. The J gene is TRBJ2-3, the V gene TRBV29-1, with 14 bases lining up with TRBD2. Germline V gene data show CDR1 as SQVTM and CDR2 as ANQGSEA. This CDR3 has 16 residues. Losses at the gene ends were 6 bases for V and 5 bases for J; bases not matched to a gene: 10. CDR3 in amino acids: CSVLPGLAGEGDTQYF. CDR3 sequence (DNA): TGCAGCGTGTTGCCGGGACTAGCGGGAGAGGGAGATACGCAGTATTTT.

V and J are TRBV12-3 or TRBV12-4 and TRBJ2-5; 14 nucleotides align to TRBD2. V was clipped by 1 base and J by 4 bases; unmatched bases: 5. This CDR3 comprises 17 residues. In nucleotides, the CDR3 is TGTGCCAGCAGTTTAGAGGGACTAGCGGGAGCTCGAGAGACCCAGTACTTC. The encoded protein is CASSLEGLAGARETQYF.

This rearrangement joins TRBV7-3 to TRBJ2-7, with D perhaps TRBD2 (6 bases). Trimming removed 1 base at V and 4 bases at J, with 14 bases between. Germline V gives CDR1 SGHTA, CDR2 FQGTGA. CDR3 length: 15 amino acids. The CDR3 sequence is CASSLSGTRGYEQYF. CDR3 sequence (DNA): TGTGCCAGCAGCTTAAGCGGGACGAGGGGATACGAGCAGTACTTC. Variable domain in full (rest from reference TRBV7-3 and TRBJ2-7): GAGVSQTPSNKVTEKGKYVELRCDPISGHTALYWYRQSLGQGPEFLIYFQGTGAADDSGLPNDRFFAVRPEGSVSTLKIQRTERGDSAVYLCASSLSGTRGYEQYFGPGTRLTVT.

This clonotype was recorded at least ten times. The chain links TRBV7-2 to TRBJ1-1; no definite D call. V was pared by 0 bases and J by 2 bases, with 10 bases between. The germline CDR1 and CDR2 sequences are SGHTA and FQGNSA. The CDR3 extends over 15 amino acids. The CDR3 is CASSLATAANTEAFF. For the CDR3, the DNA is TGTGCCAGCAGCTTAGCGACGGCAGCAAACACTGAAGCTTTCTTT.

This clonotype was observed many times. V is TRBV28 and J is TRBJ2-3; TRBD2 matches at 14 bases. J gave up 4 bases and V 3 bases, and 6 bases lay outside the gene matches. CDR3 size: 17 residues. CDR1 MDHEN and CDR2 SYDVKM come from the germline V gene. CDR3 sequence (DNA): TGTGCCAGCAGTTTTAGACTAGCGGGAGGGAGGTCAGATACGCAGTATTTT. Its protein product is CASSFRLAGGRSDTQYF.

This clonotype has a count of ten or more. The rearrangement links TRBV6-2 or TRBV6-3 to TRBJ2-7, with 12 nucleotides matching TRBD1. V lost 10 bases, J lost 3 bases, and 16 bases stayed unmatched. This CDR3 has 17 residues. Germline loops: CDR1 MNHEY, CDR2 SVGEGT. In DNA form, the CDR3 reads TGTGCCACACCCACTCAACCGGGACAGGGGGCTGACTACGAGCAGTACTTC. It yields the protein CATPTQPGQGADYEQYF.

The genes are TRBV18 and TRBJ2-1; D is ambiguous. V was pared by 3 bases and J by 4 bases, with 7 bases between. CDR1 and CDR2 (germline): KGHSH, LQKENI. The CDR3 sequence is 13 residues long. The CDR3 region has the DNA TGTGCCAGCTCACCCAGACTGTACAATGAGCAGTTCTTC. Amino acid sequence: CASSPRLYNEQFF.

This clonotype has just a few counts. This chain links TRBV29-1 with TRBJ1-2, with D possibly being TRBD1 (5 bases). The germline V gene encodes CDR1 SQVTM and CDR2 ANQGSEA. The V and J ends lost 3 bases and 5 bases respectively, with 19 bases between them. CDR3 length: 15 amino acids. The CDR3 DNA is TGCAGCGTTGATGGTACAGGCCAAGCAAAGTATGGCTACACCTTC. Protein sequence: CSVDGTGQAKYGYTF.

At least ten counts were recorded for this clonotype. The CDR3 bases are TGCGCCAGCAGCCAAGAGGGGGTAGCGGGTGTAGCCAAAAACATTCAGTACTTC. Amino acids: CASSQEGVAGVAKNIQYF. The V gene is TRBV4-3, the J gene TRBJ2-4; 7 bases align to TRBD2. CDR3 size: 18 residues. Trimming removed 0 bases from V and 0 bases from J; junction bases left unmatched: 8. Germline V gene data show CDR1 as LGHNA and CDR2 as YSLEER.

This clonotype was found a few times. The rearrangement links TRBV14 to TRBJ2-1; 7 positions agree with TRBD2. CDR1 and CDR2 (germline): SGHDN, FVKESK. Germline trimming cut 3 bases from V and 2 bases from J; bases unmatched to any gene: 7. The CDR3 is 16 amino acids. The CDR3 reads CASSQTAGVPYNEQFF. The CDR3 DNA follows: TGTGCCAGCAGCCAGACCGCGGGAGTCCCCTACAATGAGCAGTTCTTC.

In its sample, this clonotype was seen many times. The chain has TRBV19 and TRBJ2-7, with TRBD2 matching 11 bases. Germline-derived CDR1 and CDR2 are LNHDA and SQIVND (reference sequence). The CDR3 covers 14 residues. Germline trimming cut 7 bases from V and 2 bases from J; bases unmatched to any gene: 4. The DNA of the CDR3 is TGTGCCAGTACCCGGACTAGCGGGCCCTACGAGCAGTACTTC. This codes for CASTRTSGPYEQYF.

This chain connects TRBV6-5 to TRBJ2-7; TRBD2 matches 8 bases. The V gene end was trimmed by 2 bases and the J gene end by 6 bases; junction bases not matched to a gene: 3. Germline V gives CDR1 MNHEY, CDR2 SVGAGI. The CDR3 is made up of 13 amino acids. CDR3 loop: CASSYPGTSEQYF. The DNA of the CDR3 is TGTGCCAGCAGTTACCCCGGGACTAGCGAGCAGTACTTC.

This clonotype was counted at least ten times. The chain uses TRBV28 and TRBJ2-1; D might be TRBD1 (6 bases). V was clipped by 0 bases and J by 4 bases, with 10 bases between them. CDR3 size: 15 residues. CDR1 is MDHEN, CDR2 SYDVKM, per germline. This CDR3 is CASSLWGAGYNEQFF. Here the CDR3 DNA reads TGTGCCAGCAGTTTATGGGGGGCAGGGTACAATGAGCAGTTCTTC.